This TCR beta chain came from a study of siplizumab effects on memory and regulatory T cells. The CDR3 is 16 residues long. V lost 1 base to trimming and J lost 6 bases, with 19 bases between them. Germline values: CDR1 LNHNV, CDR2 YYDKDF (reference sequence). Note on this clone: Its antigen is not known.

Study-level findings and limits: It was never confirmed that proliferating Tregs from siplizumab cultures were suppressive. Naive T cells appeared more varied than memory cells and looked like key alloresponse contributors. Siplizumab significantly decreased alloreactive sequences from unstimulated CD4+ memory cells.

Repertoires were generated with immunoSEQ multiplex PCR, while TCRdb's copy carries only in-frame clones and drops some. The sample yields around 100,000 clones, roughly 94% seen once. The chain combines TRBV15 with TRBJ2-7, with no clear D. The sequenced sample consisted of Tregs sorted from blood. This clonotype was sampled from a human donor in good health. The chain's CDR3 is CATSRVPRISTSEQYF. The CDR3 DNA is TGTGCCACCAGCAGAGTCCCCCGAATCTCCACCTCCGAGCAGTACTTC.